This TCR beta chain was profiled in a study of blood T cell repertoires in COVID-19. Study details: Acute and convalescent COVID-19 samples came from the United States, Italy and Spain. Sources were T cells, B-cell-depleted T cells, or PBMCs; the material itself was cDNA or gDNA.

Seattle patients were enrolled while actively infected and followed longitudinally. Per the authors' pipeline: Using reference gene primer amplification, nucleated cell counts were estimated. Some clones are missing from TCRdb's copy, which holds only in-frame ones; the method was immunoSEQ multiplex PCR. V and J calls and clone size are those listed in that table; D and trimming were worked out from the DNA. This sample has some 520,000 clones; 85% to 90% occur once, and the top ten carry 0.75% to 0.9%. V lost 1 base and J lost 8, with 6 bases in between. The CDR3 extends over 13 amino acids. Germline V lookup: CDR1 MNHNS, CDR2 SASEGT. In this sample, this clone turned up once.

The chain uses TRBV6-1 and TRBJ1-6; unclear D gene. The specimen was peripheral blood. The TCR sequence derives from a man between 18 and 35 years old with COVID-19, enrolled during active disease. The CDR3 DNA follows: TGTGCCAGCAGTGAAGAGGACTATTCACCCCTCCACTTT. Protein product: CASSEEDYSPLHF.